One and the same sample provided the 10 T cell receptor beta chains below, sequenced in a study of shared clonotypes between healthy human individuals. Generated by immunoSEQ multiplex PCR, the TCRdb table keeps only in-frame clones and is missing some. The repertoire consists of hundreds of thousands of clones, with over 90% occurring once and the leading ten covering less than 25%. It was CD45RO-negative cells, positively selected for CCR7, that made up naive CD8 cells, with terminally differentiated effector memory CD45RA+ cells excluded. The sequenced sample was naive CD8+ T cells sorted from blood. The source is a man aged 30 to 39 in good health.

This chain uses TRBV7-9 with TRBJ2-3, with 11 bases matching TRBD1. Germline CDR1 is SEHNR and CDR2 is FQNEAQ (reference sequence). V shed 5 bases and J 5 bases; nucleotides not matched to a gene: 9. The CDR3 is made up of 16 amino acids. This CDR3 is CASSARDRGFLDTQYF. The CDR3 DNA reads TGTGCCAGCAGCGCAAGGGACAGGGGGTTTTTAGATACGCAGTATTTT.

The chain carries TRBV28 and TRBJ2-5; 11 bases fit TRBD2. The CDR3 has 16 residues. V gave up 6 bases and J gave up 1 base; unmatched junction bases: 7. Germline assignment: CDR1 MDHEN and CDR2 SYDVKM. CDR3: CASSREGLAAQETQYF. CDR3 nucleotides: TGTGCCAGCAGCCGGGAGGGACTAGCGGCCCAAGAGACCCAGTACTTC.

This chain links TRBV25-1 with TRBJ2-1, with D maybe TRBD2 (6 bases). The germline CDR1 and CDR2 sequences are MGHDK and SYGVNS. CDR3 length equals 15 residues. V was trimmed by 5 bases and J by 0 bases, leaving 11 bases between them. The CDR3 is CASSNTGSSYNEQFF. For the CDR3, the DNA is TGTGCCAGCAGTAATACCGGGAGCTCCTACAATGAGCAGTTCTTC.

The sample holds one count of this clone. V is TRBV5-1 and J is TRBJ1-1; 7 bases are shared with TRBD1. CDR3 size: 15 residues. CDR1 and CDR2 from the germline V gene are SGHRS and YFSETQ. V trimming: 4 bases; J trimming: 3 bases; junction bases outside the gene matches: 9. CDR3 in amino acids: CASSPALTGHTEAFF. As DNA, the CDR3 is TGCGCCAGCAGCCCAGCCTTGACAGGGCACACTGAAGCTTTCTTT. Full variable domain (outside the CDR3, taken from reference TRBV5-1 and TRBJ1-1): KAGVTQTPRYLIKTRGQQVTLSCSPISGHRSVSWYQQTPGQGLQFLFEYFSETQRNKGNFPGRFSGRQFSNSRSEMNVSTLELGDSALYLCASSPALTGHTEAFFGQGTRLTVV.

This clone was seen just once. The chain employs TRBV12-2 and TRBJ1-5. TRBV12-2 is recorded as a pseudogene. CDR3 length: 14 residues. CDR3 sequence: CASLFDPSNQPQHF. In nucleotides, the CDR3 is TGTGCAAGTCTCTTTGACCCTAGCAATCAGCCCCAGCATTTT.

The CDR3 sequence: CASSGNPGYEQFF. CDR3 bases: TGTGCCAGCTCAGGGAACCCTGGATATGAGCAGTTCTTC. The chain links TRBV6-6 to TRBJ2-1; D perhaps matches TRBD1 (5 bases). CDR3 length: 13 residues. Trimming took off 8 bases at V and 8 bases at J, with 16 bases between the two ends. Germline V gene sequence: CDR1 MNHNY, CDR2 SVGAGI (reference sequence).

J is TRBJ2-1 and V is TRBV6-6; 8 bases align to TRBD1. Germline CDR1 reads MNHNY; CDR2 reads SVGAGI (reference sequence). The CDR3 totals 16 residues. Trimming at V came to 7 bases and at J to 2 bases, leaving 10 bases not matched to a gene. CDR3 amino acids: CASTLRAGGTYNEQFF. CDR3 in DNA: TGTGCCAGCACCCTCCGGGCAGGGGGCACCTACAATGAGCAGTTCTTC.

The genes are TRBV15 and TRBJ2-7; TRBD2 matches 11 bases. Germline CDR1 LNHNV, CDR2 YYDKDF (reference sequence). The V gene end was trimmed by 4 bases and the J gene end by 5 bases; junction bases not matched to a gene: 7. This CDR3 is 15 amino acids long. CDR3 loop: CATSKYSGRADEQYF. CDR3 DNA sequence: TGTGCCACCAGCAAATATAGCGGGAGGGCCGACGAGCAGTACTTC. The full variable domain, in which reference TRBV15 and TRBJ2-7 provide the parts outside the CDR3, is DAMVIQNPRYQVTQFGKPVTLSCSQTLNHNVMYWYQQKSSQAPKLLFHYYDKDFNNEADTPDNFQSRRPNTSFCFLDIRSPGLGDTAMYLCATSKYSGRADEQYFGPGTRLTVT.

This clone has just one count. The V and J genes are TRBV9 and TRBJ2-1; 7 bases align to TRBD2. Losses at the gene ends were 0 bases for V and 5 bases for J; bases not matched to a gene: 5. Germline CDR1 is SGDLS and CDR2 is YYNGEE. The CDR3 runs to 15 residues. CDR3 DNA: TGTGCCAGCAGCGTAGAGGAGCGGGACGACAATGAGCAGTTCTTC. Its protein product is CASSVEERDDNEQFF. Full variable domain (rest looked up from reference TRBV9 and TRBJ2-1): DSGVTQTPKHLITATGQRVTLRCSPRSGDLSVYWYQQSLDQGLQFLIQYYNGEERAKGNILERFSAQQFPDLHSELNLSSLELGDSALYFCASSVEERDDNEQFFGPGTRLTVL.

The chain has TRBV27 and TRBJ1-2; 9 bases align to TRBD1. The length of the CDR3 is 19 residues. The ends lost 0 bases at V and 4 bases at J; junction bases unmatched: 15. The germline V gene has CDR1 MNHEY and CDR2 SMNVEV (reference sequence). CDR3 sequence reads: CASSLSIRTGVEEGYGYTF. CDR3 DNA: TGTGCCAGCAGTTTATCGATACGGACAGGGGTCGAAGAGGGCTATGGCTACACCTTC.